This T cell receptor (beta chain) emerged from a study of cytomegalovirus exposure and HLA in healthy donors. The method was immunoSEQ multiplex PCR; TCRdb's version includes in-frame clones alone and lacks a portion of them. The sample comprises under 150,000 clones, more than 75% of which are singletons, and just under 6.5% rests with the top ten. In germline, CDR1 is GTSNPN, CDR2 SVGIG (reference sequence). CDR3 size: 13 residues. Trimming cost V 4 bases and J 11 bases; bases outside gene matches: 10. Sequenced: PBMCs. The V gene is TRBV30, the J gene TRBJ1-2; 10 bases map to TRBD1. The sequence came from a woman between 18 and 29 years old in good health and CMV-seropositive. The CDR3 sequence: CAWTVGTGVRYTF. DNA of the CDR3: TGTGCCTGGACGGTAGGGACAGGGGTGAGGTACACCTTC.